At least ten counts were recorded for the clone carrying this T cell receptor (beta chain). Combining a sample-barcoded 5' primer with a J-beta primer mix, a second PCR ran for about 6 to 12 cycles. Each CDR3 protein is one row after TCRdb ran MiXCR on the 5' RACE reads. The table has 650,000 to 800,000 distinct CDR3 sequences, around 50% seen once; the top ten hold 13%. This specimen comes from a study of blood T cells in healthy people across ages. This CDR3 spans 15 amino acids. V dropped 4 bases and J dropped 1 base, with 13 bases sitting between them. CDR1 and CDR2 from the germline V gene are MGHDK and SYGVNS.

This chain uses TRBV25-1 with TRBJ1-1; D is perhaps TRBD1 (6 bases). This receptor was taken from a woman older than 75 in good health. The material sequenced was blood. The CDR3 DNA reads TGTGCCAGCAGTGCAAAACAGGGATGGAACACTGAAGCTTTCTTT. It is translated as CASSAKQGWNTEAFF.